A single sample gave rise to the 20 T cell receptor beta chains below, sequenced in a study of blood T cell repertoires in COVID-19 (dated by TCRdb to 2018 to 2020). Receptor libraries were prepared by the immunoSEQ multiplex PCR assay. Entries here come from immuneACCESS through TCRdb and include only in-frame sequences with V and J called. Some clones fail to appear in such tables; in the studies checked, an unresolved V gene covers under half of the shortfall, and the cause of the remainder is unknown. In this sample the table shows about 260,000 clones, 85% to 90% of which occur a single time. The top ten clonotypes cover less than 1.6% of the sample. The sequencing sample was made of peripheral blood. Receptors originate from a woman in her thirties or forties who had recovered from COVID-19.

This chain joins TRBV18 and TRBJ1-5; D is perhaps TRBD1 (5 bases). Germline CDR1 KGHSH, CDR2 LQKENI. This CDR3 has 15 amino acids. V was cut by 1 base and J by 7 bases, with 14 bases left in between. CDR3 sequence: CASSPQERGYQPQHF. The DNA for the CDR3 is TGTGCCAGCTCACCACAGGAAAGGGGATACCAGCCCCAGCATTTT.

The CDR3 DNA reads as TGTGCCAGCAGCCTAGGCGGGGGGGCCATCTACGAGCAGTACTTC. It is translated as CASSLGGGAIYEQYF. The chain couples TRBV3-1 (or the pseudogene TRBV3-2) to TRBJ2-7; 9 nucleotides line up with TRBD2. Trimming cost V 4 bases and J 3 bases; bases outside gene matches: 7. CDR3 size: 15 residues. The germline CDR1 and CDR2 sequences are LGHDT and YNNKEL (reference sequence).

This clone was seen a single time. The rearrangement uses TRBV3-1 (or the pseudogene TRBV3-2) and TRBJ2-1; D unresolved. Looked up from germline, CDR1 is LGHDT and CDR2 is YNNKEL (reference sequence). The CDR3 consists of 13 residues. The ends were cut back, 1 base at V and 4 bases at J, with 5 bases in the middle. CDR3 bases: TGTGCCAGCAGCCAAGCTCAGTACAATGAGCAGTTCTTC. Its translation is CASSQAQYNEQFF.

The sample holds a few counts of this clone. Written as DNA, the CDR3 is TGTGCCAGCAGACAGTCGGGGTCGGGCACTGAAGCTTTCTTT. Amino acid sequence: CASRQSGSGTEAFF. This sequence joins TRBV7-9 and TRBJ1-1; D unresolved. V was cut by 6 bases and J by 4 bases, with 15 bases left in between. Per the germline V gene, CDR1 is SEHNR and CDR2 is FQNEAQ (reference sequence). This CDR3 is 14 amino acids long.

The chain has TRBV23-1 and TRBJ1-1, with D possibly being TRBD1 (6 bases). TRBV23-1 is known as an ORF, though its function is uncertain. CDR3 length: 13 amino acids. CDR3 coding DNA: TGCGTGACAGGCTACAGCGTGAACACTGAAGCTTTCTTT. Protein product: CVTGYSVNTEAFF.

The gene calls are TRBV27 and TRBJ1-6, with D maybe TRBD1 (5 bases). Germline-derived CDR1 and CDR2 are MNHEY and SMNVEV (reference sequence). This CDR3 is 16 amino acids long. Trimming took 7 bases from V and 6 from J, leaving 19 bases between them. CDR3 sequence: CASIAEWGGINSPLHF. The CDR3 DNA sequence: TGTGCCAGCATCGCTGAGTGGGGGGGAATTAATTCACCCCTCCACTTT.

The V and J genes are TRBV7-6 and TRBJ2-1, with 7 positions matching TRBD1. With 5 bases clipped from V and 0 bases from J, the junction kept 4 bases outside the gene matches. CDR3 size: 15 residues. Germline V CDR1 and CDR2: SGHVS, FNYEAQ. CDR3 in DNA: TGTGCCAGCAGCCGTACAGGGGCCTCCTACAATGAGCAGTTCTTC. Its protein product is CASSRTGASYNEQFF.

The chain combines TRBV19 with TRBJ1-5; 8 bases are a match to TRBD1. The germline CDR1 and CDR2 sequences are LNHDA and SQIVND (reference sequence). V was pared by 7 bases and J by 0 bases, with 5 bases of the junction left unmatched. The CDR3 runs 15 residues. In nucleotides, the CDR3 is TGTGCCAGTAATGACAGGGGATATAGCAATCAGCCCCAGCATTTT. Translated: CASNDRGYSNQPQHF. The entire variable domain, with the rest obtained from reference TRBV19 and TRBJ1-5, is as follows: DGGITQSPKYLFRKEGQNVTLSCEQNLNHDAMYWYRQDPGQGLRLIYYSQIVNDFQKGDIAEGYSVSREKKESFPLTVTSAQKNPTAFYLCASNDRGYSNQPQHFGDGTRLSIL.

This chain links TRBV11-2 with TRBJ2-7; 13 positions agree with TRBD2. Germline-derived CDR1 and CDR2 are SGHAT and FQNNGV. J was trimmed by 4 bases and V by 5 bases; bases with no gene match: 5. This CDR3 has 15 amino acids. The CDR3 spells CASSPTSGGSYEQYF. CDR3 DNA sequence: TGTGCCAGCAGCCCGACTAGCGGGGGGAGTTACGAGCAGTACTTC.

This rearrangement joins TRBV4-3 to TRBJ2-1, with D possibly matching TRBD2 (5 bases). V was shortened by 5 bases and J by 0 bases, with 8 bases between the two germline ends. Germline V gene data show CDR1 as LGHNA and CDR2 as YSLEER. The CDR3 is made up of 14 amino acids. The CDR3 sequence: CASSERGSYNEQFF. For the CDR3, the DNA is TGCGCCAGCAGCGAACGGGGCTCCTACAATGAGCAGTTCTTC.

The gene calls are TRBV3-1 (or the pseudogene TRBV3-2) and TRBJ1-2; 8 bases are a match to TRBD1. V shed 4 bases, J shed 5 bases, and the junction held 3 bases outside the gene matches. Germline V gives CDR1 LGHDT, CDR2 YNNKEL (reference sequence). There are 13 residues in the CDR3. The CDR3 region has the DNA TGTGCCAGCAGCCCAGGGGGCAGGTATGGCTACACCTTC. It yields the protein CASSPGGRYGYTF.

Details on this clone: The same CDR3 also results from other DNA sequences found in this sample. The rearrangement joins TRBV9 to TRBJ1-2; D uncertain. The CDR3 runs to 13 residues. V lost 0 bases, J lost 5 bases, and 8 bases lay in between. Germline lookup yields CDR1 SGDLS and CDR2 YYNGEE. As DNA, the CDR3 is TGTGCCAGCAGCGTAGGCGGAGGGTATGGCTACACCTTC. Encoded protein: CASSVGGGYGYTF.

This clone was observed many times. The chain couples TRBV4-1 to TRBJ1-4; TRBD1 matches at 7 bases. With V trimmed by 1 base and J by 0 bases, 5 bases remained unmatched. Germline V gene data show CDR1 as MGHRA and CDR2 as YSYEKL. The CDR3 is made up of 17 amino acids. For the CDR3, the DNA is TGCGCCAGCAGCCAAGGAGGGGGCAAGGCAACTAATGAAAAACTGTTTTTT. It is translated as CASSQGGGKATNEKLFF.

The chain's CDR3 is CASSVDQAGLLGYTF. The CDR3 DNA follows: TGTGCCAGCAGCGTAGACCAAGCAGGACTCCTTGGCTACACCTTC. The chain recombines TRBV9 with TRBJ1-2; D ambiguous. From germline, CDR1 is SGDLS and CDR2 YYNGEE. V lost 0 bases and J lost 7, with 16 bases in between. This CDR3 has 15 residues. Full variable domain (remainder filled in from reference TRBV9 and TRBJ1-2): DSGVTQTPKHLITATGQRVTLRCSPRSGDLSVYWYQQSLDQGLQFLIQYYNGEERAKGNILERFSAQQFPDLHSELNLSSLELGDSALYFCASSVDQAGLLGYTFGSGTRLTVV.

The chain recombines TRBV18 with TRBJ1-5; D remains unclear. In germline, CDR1 is KGHSH, CDR2 LQKENI. Trimming pared 3 bases from V and 0 bases from J, leaving 15 bases between. CDR3 length equals 17 residues. DNA of the CDR3: TGTGCCAGCTCACCCCTCGCGGGGTCCGATAGCAATCAGCCCCAGCATTTT. Translated, it gives CASSPLAGSDSNQPQHF.

The V and J genes are TRBV12-3 or TRBV12-4 and TRBJ1-2; the D gene is possibly TRBD1 (6 bases). V was shortened by 5 bases and J by 8 bases, with 12 bases between the two germline ends. CDR3 length: 12 amino acids. CDR3 protein: CASSHFTGGYTF. In DNA form, the CDR3 reads TGTGCCAGCAGTCATTTCACAGGGGGCTACACCTTC.

This chain uses TRBV19 with TRBJ1-1; possibly TRBD1 for D (6 bases). Per the germline V gene, CDR1 is LNHDA and CDR2 is SQIVND (reference sequence). The CDR3 consists of 14 residues. The V end lost 3 bases, the J end lost 4 bases, and 12 bases lay between the germline ends. CDR3 sequence reads: CASSINSGATEAFF. In DNA form, the CDR3 reads TGTGCCAGTAGTATTAACTCAGGGGCCACTGAAGCTTTCTTT.

The chain recombines TRBV6-2 or TRBV6-3 with TRBJ1-4; no clear D gene. CDR3 length: 18 amino acids. Germline lookup yields CDR1 MNHEY and CDR2 SVGEGT. V lost 3 bases and J 8 bases, leaving 25 bases between the germline ends. Here the CDR3 DNA reads TGTGCCAGCAGTTATTTCCGAGAACGGGGTCCTTCGCGAGAAAAACTGTTTTTT. It translates to CASSYFRERGPSREKLFF.

The chain recombines TRBV5-1 with TRBJ1-2; maybe TRBD1 (6 bases). The CDR3 sequence is 14 residues long. Germline V gene lookup returns CDR1 SGHRS and CDR2 YFSETQ. Trimming pared 0 bases from V and 4 bases from J, leaving 10 bases between. Here the CDR3 reads CASSLGGPFYGYTF. The CDR3 nucleotides are TGCGCCAGCAGCTTGGGGGGGCCGTTCTATGGCTACACCTTC.

In DNA, the CDR3 is TGCAGTGCTAGTCAGGCGGGTCAGCCCCAGCATTTT. Translating it yields CSASQAGQPQHF. The chain carries TRBV20-1 and TRBJ1-5; unclear D gene. The germline V gene encodes CDR1 DFQATT and CDR2 SNEGSKA (reference sequence). The CDR3 has 12 amino acids. V was clipped by 3 bases and J by 6 bases, with 9 bases between them.